Below are 17 T cell receptor beta chains sequenced from a single sample in a study of T cells in Graves' hyperthyroidism and ophthalmopathy. From RNA transcripts, TCR beta CDR3 regions were amplified. Carried out on the TCR CDR3, a first-round RT-PCR used the HTBI primer set. One entry per CDR3 protein, called by TCRdb with MiXCR from the multiplex PCR reads. The sample carries about 840,000 distinct CDR3 sequences, 38% recorded once. The sample taken for sequencing was blood. Every receptor here comes from a man younger than 35 with Graves' hyperthyroidism.

The table lists this clonotype with a few counts. This chain uses TRBV9 with TRBJ2-7, with 9 bases lining up with TRBD2. With 0 bases clipped from V and 4 bases from J, the junction kept 8 bases outside the gene matches. This CDR3 has 16 amino acids. Germline V gene lookup returns CDR1 SGDLS and CDR2 YYNGEE. The CDR3 spells CASSVGSGRKRYEQYF. As DNA, the CDR3 is TGTGCCAGCAGCGTAGGAAGCGGGAGGAAGCGGTACGAGCAGTACTTC.

J is TRBJ1-2 and V is TRBV6-1, with TRBD1 identical over 7 bases. V dropped 5 bases and J dropped 8; count of bases not matched to a gene: 2. Germline V gives CDR1 MNHNS, CDR2 SASEGT. This CDR3 is built from 11 residues. The CDR3 region is CASSLGQGYTF. The DNA of the CDR3 is TGTGCCAGCAGTTTGGGACAGGGCTACACCTTC.

This clonotype was counted only a few times. The chain combines TRBV7-8 with TRBJ1-4; 11 bases align to TRBD1. This CDR3 contains 17 residues. The germline CDR1 and CDR2 sequences are SGHVS and FQNEAQ. V shed 3 bases, J shed 3 bases, and the junction held 6 bases outside the gene matches. The chain's CDR3 is CASSFRDRGRANEKLFF. The CDR3 DNA reads TGTGCCAGCAGCTTCCGGGACAGGGGGAGGGCTAATGAAAAACTGTTTTTT.

CDR3 protein: CASSQGIGTSYEQYF. CDR3 coding DNA: TGTGCCAGCAGCCAAGGAATCGGGACATCCTACGAGCAGTACTTC. The chain employs TRBV7-6 and TRBJ2-7; TRBD1 is a possible D gene (6 bases). V shed 5 bases and J shed 1 base, with 15 bases lying between them. Per the germline V gene, CDR1 is SGHVS and CDR2 is FNYEAQ. This CDR3 region has 15 residues.

There are a few counts of this clonotype. The gene calls are TRBV7-2 and TRBJ2-7; TRBD1 matches at 9 bases. The V gene's germline CDR1 is SGHTA and CDR2 FQGNSA. This CDR3 contains 17 residues. V shed 6 bases and J 2 bases; nucleotides not matched to a gene: 14. For the CDR3, the DNA is TGTGCCAGCAGTTTACTCCCCTCCGGGACAGGGCCCTACGAGCAGTACTTC. It specifies CASSLLPSGTGPYEQYF.

The genes are TRBV9 and TRBJ1-1; no definite D call. Trimming left V 1 base short and J 6 bases short, with 4 bases between. Germline V gene lookup returns CDR1 SGDLS and CDR2 YYNGEE. The CDR3 spans 11 residues. CDR3 loop: CASSVYAEAFF. The CDR3 DNA reads TGTGCCAGCAGCGTATACGCTGAAGCTTTCTTT.

For this clonotype: At one boundary the junction diverges from the germline segment, which might be a read error. The genes are TRBV19 and TRBJ2-5; 8 bases are shared with TRBD1. Germline V gene sequence: CDR1 LNHDA, CDR2 SQIVND (reference sequence). This CDR3 comprises 16 residues. The CDR3 DNA reads as TGTGCCAGTAGTAACTCCGGGACAGGCTCTAAAGAGGCCCAGTACTTC. Its translation: CASSNSGTGSKEAQYF.

This clonotype has just a few counts. The V gene is TRBV12-3 or TRBV12-4, the J gene TRBJ2-2, with D hard to call. V lost 8 bases and J 2 bases, leaving 12 bases between the germline ends. The length of the CDR3 is 14 residues. The CDR3 DNA reads TGTGCCAGCGCAAGTTCCAGTAACACCGGGGAGCTGTTTTTT. Its protein product is CASASSSNTGELFF.

V gene TRBV14 combines with J gene TRBJ2-7, with TRBD1 as a possible D gene (9 bases). The ends were cut back, 9 bases at V and 7 bases at J, with 22 bases in the middle. The germline gives CDR1 SGHDN, CDR2 FVKESK. The CDR3 is 14 amino acids. CDR3 in DNA: TGTGCCAGGGGACTAGGGGGGACAGGGAGGGAGCAGTACTTC. It translates to CARGLGGTGREQYF.

This clonotype showed up many times. The chain recombines TRBV7-8 with TRBJ1-1; maybe TRBD1 (5 bases). The CDR3 contains 13 residues. V lost 5 bases, J lost 5 bases, and 12 bases lay in between. Germline V gene data show CDR1 as SGHVS and CDR2 as FQNEAQ. The DNA for the CDR3 is TGTGCCAGCAGCCCCATGGGACGTACTGAAGCTTTCTTT. Its translation: CASSPMGRTEAFF.

The J gene is TRBJ2-6, the V gene TRBV2, with D tentatively TRBD1 (6 bases). The CDR3 consists of 16 residues. The germline gives CDR1 SNHLY, CDR2 FYNNEI. Between the trimmed V and J ends, which lost 9 bases and 0 bases, there was a span of 15 bases. CDR3 sequence: CASSGQDFSGANVLTF. As DNA, the CDR3 is TGTGCCAGTTCGGGACAAGATTTCTCTGGGGCCAACGTCCTGACTTTC.

As for this clonotype: At one end, the junction sequence differs from germline, possibly due to a read error. The CDR3 DNA is TGTGTCAGCAGCCCCGGGAACTCCTACGAGCAGTACTTC. As protein: CVSSPGNSYEQYF. The J gene is TRBJ2-7, the V gene TRBV13; possibly TRBD2 for D (5 bases). Looked up from germline, CDR1 is PRHDT and CDR2 is FYEKMQ (reference sequence). The CDR3 has 13 residues.

This clonotype was recorded a few times. This chain uses TRBV19 with TRBJ1-5; D might be TRBD1 (5 bases). CDR1 and CDR2 from the germline V gene are LNHDA and SQIVND (reference sequence). This CDR3 is 16 amino acids long. Trimming cost V 6 bases and J 2 bases, with 17 bases left between them. CDR3 sequence (DNA): TGTGCCAGTAGCCTGGGGGATTCGGGGGGCAATCAGCCCCAGCATTTT. This encodes CASSLGDSGGNQPQHF.

The CDR3 loop reads CASSISGTRNTEAFF. The CDR3 region has the DNA TGTGCCAGCAGCATTTCCGGGACCAGGAACACTGAAGCTTTCTTT. The J gene is TRBJ1-1, the V gene TRBV5-5; D might be TRBD1 (5 bases). Germline V gene lookup returns CDR1 SGHKS and CDR2 YYEKEE (reference sequence). Trimming stripped 4 bases from V and 1 base from J, with 14 bases between. This CDR3 is 15 amino acids long.

CDR3 in DNA: TGTGCCAGCAGCCTTGCAGCCTCGATTCGCCCCTACGAGCAGTACTTC. Amino acid sequence: CASSLAASIRPYEQYF. J is TRBJ2-7 and V is TRBV6-5; no clear D. Between the trimmed V and J ends, which lost 6 bases and 2 bases, there was a span of 20 bases. This CDR3 contains 16 residues. Germline CDR1 MNHEY, CDR2 SVGAGI.

The sample holds a few counts of this clonotype. V is TRBV9 and J is TRBJ2-2; tentatively, D is TRBD1 (6 bases). This CDR3 contains 14 residues. Germline V gene data show CDR1 as SGDLS and CDR2 as YYNGEE. V was trimmed by 3 bases and J by 6 bases, leaving 12 bases between them. CDR3 nucleotide sequence: TGTGCCAGCAGCGCCGGGACAAGGGCCGGGGAGCTGTTTTTT. Translated: CASSAGTRAGELFF.

The rearrangement links TRBV5-1 to TRBJ1-2; TRBD1 matches 7 bases. The CDR3 loop spans 13 amino acids. V lost 4 bases, J lost 8 bases, and 8 bases stayed unmatched. CDR1 is SGHRS, CDR2 YFSETQ, per germline. The CDR3 DNA sequence: TGCGCCAGCAGCCTCCAGGGGGATCGAGGCTACACCTTC. It yields the protein CASSLQGDRGYTF.